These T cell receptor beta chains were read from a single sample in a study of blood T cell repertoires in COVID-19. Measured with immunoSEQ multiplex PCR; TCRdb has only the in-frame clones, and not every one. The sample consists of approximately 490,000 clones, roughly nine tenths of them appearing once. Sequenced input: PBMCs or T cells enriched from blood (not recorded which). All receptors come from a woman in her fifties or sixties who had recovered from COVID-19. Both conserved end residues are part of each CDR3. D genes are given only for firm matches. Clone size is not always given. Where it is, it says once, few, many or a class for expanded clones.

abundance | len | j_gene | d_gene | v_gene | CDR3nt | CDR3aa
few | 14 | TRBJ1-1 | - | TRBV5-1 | TGCGCCAGCAGCCCCCTAACGGGGAGGGCTGAAGCTTTCTTT | CASSPLTGRAEAFF
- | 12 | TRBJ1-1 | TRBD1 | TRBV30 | TGTGCCTGGGGGACAGGGGGAACTGAAGCTTTCTTT | CAWGTGGTEAFF
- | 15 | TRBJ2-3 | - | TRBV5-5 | TGTGCCAGCAGCTTGGTTCCGGGGGGCACAGATACGCAGTATTTT | CASSLVPGGTDTQYF
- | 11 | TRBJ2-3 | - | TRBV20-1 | TGCAGTGCTAGGTTGGAGGGCACGCAGTATTTT | CSARLEGTQYF
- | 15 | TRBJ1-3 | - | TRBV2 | TGTGCCAGCAGTGTCGGCGGGGGGAATAGAAACACCATATATTTT | CASSVGGGNRNTIYF
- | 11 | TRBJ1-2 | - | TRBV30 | TGTGCCTGGGAGGCGCGAAATGGCTACACCTTC | CAWEARNGYTF
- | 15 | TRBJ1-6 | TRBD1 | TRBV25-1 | TGTGCCAGCAGTGTAGGACAGGGGTTCAGTTCACCCCTCCACTTT | CASSVGQGFSSPLHF
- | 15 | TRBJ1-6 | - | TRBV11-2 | TGTGCCAGCAGCTTAGAACAGTTTTATAATTCACCCCTCCACTTT | CASSLEQFYNSPLHF
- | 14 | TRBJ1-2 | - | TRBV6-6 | TGTGCCAGCAGCAGGACATTCGGCGGCGATGGCTACACCTTC | CASSRTFGGDGYTF
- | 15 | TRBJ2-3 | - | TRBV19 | - | CASSIWPRRTDTQYF
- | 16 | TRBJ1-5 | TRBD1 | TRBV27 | TGTGCCAGCAGTCCTTTAGGGACAGGAGGGCCTGAGCCCCAGCATTTT | CASSPLGTGGPEPQHF
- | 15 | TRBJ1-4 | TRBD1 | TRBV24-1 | TGTGCCACCAGCGGACCACAGGGGGAGGAGGAAAAACTGTTTTTT | CATSGPQGEEEKLFF
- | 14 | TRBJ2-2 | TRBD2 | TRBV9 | TGTGCCAGCAGCGTAGGACTAGCGGGGGGGAAGCTGTTTTTT | CASSVGLAGGKLFF
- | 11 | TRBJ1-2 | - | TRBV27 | TGTGCCAGCAAGGCAGGCTATGGCTACACCTTC | CASKAGYGYTF
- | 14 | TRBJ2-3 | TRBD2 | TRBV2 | TGTGCCAGCAGTCCGGGGCGGGGGGGAGATACGCAGTATTTT | CASSPGRGGDTQYF
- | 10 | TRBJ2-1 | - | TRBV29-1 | TGCAGCGTTGAGCAGGGGTCGCAGTTCTTC | CSVEQGSQFF
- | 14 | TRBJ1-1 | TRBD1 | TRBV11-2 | TGTGCCAGCAGCTCCATGCAGGGGGTGACTGAAGCTTTCTTT | CASSSMQGVTEAFF